Listed below are T cell receptor beta chains from one sample, sequenced in a study of blood T cell repertoires in COVID-19. Sequencing was performed with immunoSEQ multiplex PCR; in TCRdb, only in-frame clones are kept and a portion is missing. This table has 200,000 to 250,000 clones, over 60% appearing once. The sequencing sample was made of peripheral blood. The receptors shown here come from a woman between 65 and 79 years old with acute or convalescent COVID-19. CDR3s leave out the opening cysteine and the closing phenylalanine or tryptophan. D genes are given only for firm matches.

V,D,CDR3
TRBV7-9,-,ASSLAAGFSSGANVLT
TRBV6-5,TRBD1,ASSRSDRVRNTIY
TRBV18,TRBD1,ASSPGQGDYGYT
TRBV19,TRBD2,ASSWGGRGNEQF
TRBV5-1,TRBD1,ASSLGQGAREKLF
TRBV2,TRBD2,ASRAVAGNNEQF
TRBV27,TRBD2,ASSHGLAGGPADTQY
TRBV29-1,TRBD1,SVDRGNTEAF
TRBV2,-,ASSNGVYEQY
TRBV28,TRBD1,ASSPTGAGGELF
TRBV4-1,TRBD1,ASSQDRDRANGYT
TRBV28,TRBD1,ASRQGAVQPQH
TRBV19,-,ASSINRDTEAF
TRBV7-8,-,ASSLSAENRRPDAEAF
TRBV9,TRBD2,ASSVTSGKAGELF